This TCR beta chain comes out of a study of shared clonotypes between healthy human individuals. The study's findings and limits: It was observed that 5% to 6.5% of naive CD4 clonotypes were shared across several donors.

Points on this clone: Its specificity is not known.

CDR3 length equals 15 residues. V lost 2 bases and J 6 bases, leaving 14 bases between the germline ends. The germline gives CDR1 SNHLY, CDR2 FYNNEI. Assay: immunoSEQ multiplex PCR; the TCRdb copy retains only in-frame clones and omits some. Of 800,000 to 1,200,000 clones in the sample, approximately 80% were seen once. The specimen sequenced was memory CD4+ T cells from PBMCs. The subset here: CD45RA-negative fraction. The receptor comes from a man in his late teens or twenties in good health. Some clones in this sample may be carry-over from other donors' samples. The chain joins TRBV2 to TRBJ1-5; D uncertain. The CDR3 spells CASSERGVKGQPQHF. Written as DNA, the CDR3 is TGTGCCAGCAGTGAACGCGGGGTGAAGGGTCAGCCCCAGCATTTT.